This T cell receptor beta chain was captured by sequencing in a study of T cells in Graves' hyperthyroidism and ophthalmopathy. This clonotype was detected many times. Its antigen remains unknown. Template material for amplifying TCR beta CDR3 regions consisted of RNA transcripts. RT-PCR in the first round (using the HTBI primer set) targeted the TCR CDR3. Via MiXCR, TCRdb re-called the multiplex PCR reads, giving one row per CDR3 protein. The repertoire consists of hundreds of thousands of distinct CDR3 sequences, with approximately 14% occurring once and the leading ten covering around 14%. Study conclusions and caveats: Blood held most thyroid clonotypes expanded above 0.001 frequency.

Looked up from germline, CDR1 is LGHDT and CDR2 is YNNKEL (reference sequence). The CDR3 has 15 amino acids. The ends were cut back, 1 base at V and 3 bases at J, with 12 bases in the middle. Sequencing was carried out using blood. This chain links TRBV3-1 with TRBJ2-5; D is tentatively TRBD1 or TRBD2 (5 bases each). This sequence originates from a woman younger than 35 with Graves' hyperthyroidism. CDR3 DNA sequence: TGTGCCAGCAGCCAAGGGGACCGACAAAAAGAGACCCAGTACTTC. Translating it yields CASSQGDRQKETQYF.